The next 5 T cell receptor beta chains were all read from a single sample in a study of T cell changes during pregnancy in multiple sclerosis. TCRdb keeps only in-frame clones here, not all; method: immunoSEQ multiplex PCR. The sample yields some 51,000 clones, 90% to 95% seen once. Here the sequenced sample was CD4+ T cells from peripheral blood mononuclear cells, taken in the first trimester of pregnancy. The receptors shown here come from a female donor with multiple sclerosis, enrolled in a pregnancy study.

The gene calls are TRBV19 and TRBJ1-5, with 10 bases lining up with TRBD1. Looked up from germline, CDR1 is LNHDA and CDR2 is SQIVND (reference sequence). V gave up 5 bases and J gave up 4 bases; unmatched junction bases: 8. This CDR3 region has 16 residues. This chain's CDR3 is CASSVSGQGINQPQHF. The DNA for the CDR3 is TGTGCCAGTAGTGTCTCGGGACAGGGGATTAATCAGCCCCAGCATTTT.

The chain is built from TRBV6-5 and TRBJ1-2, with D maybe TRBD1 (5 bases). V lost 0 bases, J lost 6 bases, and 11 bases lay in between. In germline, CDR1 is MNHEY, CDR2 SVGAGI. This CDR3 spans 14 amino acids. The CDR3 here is CASSYSVRVHGYTF. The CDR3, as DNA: TGTGCCAGCAGTTACTCGGTCAGGGTCCATGGCTACACCTTC.

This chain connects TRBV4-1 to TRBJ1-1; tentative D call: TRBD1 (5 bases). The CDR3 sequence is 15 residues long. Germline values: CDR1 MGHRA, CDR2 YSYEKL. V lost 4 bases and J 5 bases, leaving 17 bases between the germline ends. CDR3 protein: CASSPAGRLSTEAFF. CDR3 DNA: TGCGCCAGCAGCCCAGCGGGACGGCTCTCGACTGAAGCTTTCTTT.

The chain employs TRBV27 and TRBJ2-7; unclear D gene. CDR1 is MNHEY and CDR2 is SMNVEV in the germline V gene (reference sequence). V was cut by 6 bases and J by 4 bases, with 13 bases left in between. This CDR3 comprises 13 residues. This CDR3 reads CASRRSGQYEQYF. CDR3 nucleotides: TGTGCCAGCAGACGATCCGGTCAATACGAGCAGTACTTC.

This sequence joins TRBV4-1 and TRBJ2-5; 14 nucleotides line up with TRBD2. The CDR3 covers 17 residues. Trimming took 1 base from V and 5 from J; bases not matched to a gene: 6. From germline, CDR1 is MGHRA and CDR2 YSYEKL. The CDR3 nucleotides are TGCGCCAGCAGCCAAGGGGGACTAGCGGGGGCCGGGGAGACCCAGTACTTC. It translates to CASSQGGLAGAGETQYF.